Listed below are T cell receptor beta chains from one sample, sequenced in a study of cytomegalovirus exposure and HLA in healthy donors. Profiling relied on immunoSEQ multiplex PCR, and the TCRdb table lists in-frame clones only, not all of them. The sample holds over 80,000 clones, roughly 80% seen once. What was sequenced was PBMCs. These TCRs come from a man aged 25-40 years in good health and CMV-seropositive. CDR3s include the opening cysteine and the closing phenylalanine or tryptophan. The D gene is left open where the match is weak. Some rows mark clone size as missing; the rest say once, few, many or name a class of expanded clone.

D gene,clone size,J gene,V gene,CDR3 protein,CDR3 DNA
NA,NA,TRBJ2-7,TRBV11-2,CASSSQEQYF,TGTGCCAGCAGCTCACAGGAGCAGTACTTC
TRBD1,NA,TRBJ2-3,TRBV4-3,CASSQEWDRGRGDTQYF,TGCGCCAGCAGCCAAGAATGGGACAGGGGGCGAGGAGATACGCAGTATTTT
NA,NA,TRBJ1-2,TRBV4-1,CASSLPGNYGYTF,TGCGCCAGCAGCCTCCCGGGGAACTATGGCTACACCTTC
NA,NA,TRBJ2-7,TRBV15,CATSRAAYEQYF,TGTGCCACCAGCAGAGCTGCATACGAGCAGTACTTC
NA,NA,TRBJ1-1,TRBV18,CASSPRGQAEAFF,TGTGCCAGCTCCCCGAGAGGGCAAGCTGAAGCTTTCTTT
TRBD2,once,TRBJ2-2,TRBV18,CASSPPRSRGLGTNTGELFF,TGTGCCAGCTCACCACCGCGTTCACGGGGACTAGGCACGAACACCGGGGAGCTGTTTTTT
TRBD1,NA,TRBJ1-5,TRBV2,CASRNGQGGNQPQHF,TGTGCCAGCAGAAACGGACAGGGAGGCAATCAGCCCCAGCATTTT
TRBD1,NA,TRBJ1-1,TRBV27,CASSPRQGIGTEAFF,TGTGCCAGCAGTCCACGACAGGGAATCGGCACTGAAGCTTTCTTT
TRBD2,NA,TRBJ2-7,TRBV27,CASSLGLAGDEQYF,TGTGCCAGCAGTCTCGGACTAGCGGGAGACGAGCAGTACTTC
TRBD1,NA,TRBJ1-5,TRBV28,CASSPGQPKNQPQHF,TGTGCCAGCAGCCCGGGACAGCCGAAAAATCAGCCCCAGCATTTT
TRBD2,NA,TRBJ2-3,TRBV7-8,CASSSSGRLTDTQYF,TGTGCCAGCAGCTCAAGCGGGAGACTCACAGATACGCAGTATTTT
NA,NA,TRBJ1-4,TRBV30,CAGDRKLESAEKLFF,TGTGCCGGAGATCGGAAACTGGAGAGCGCGGAAAAACTGTTTTTT
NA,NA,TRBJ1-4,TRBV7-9,CASSFPLIENEKLFF,TGTGCCAGCAGCTTTCCCTTGATTGAGAATGAAAAACTGTTTTTT
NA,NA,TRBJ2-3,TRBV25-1,CASSESREDTQYF,TGTGCCAGCAGTGAAAGCAGGGAAGATACGCAGTATTTT